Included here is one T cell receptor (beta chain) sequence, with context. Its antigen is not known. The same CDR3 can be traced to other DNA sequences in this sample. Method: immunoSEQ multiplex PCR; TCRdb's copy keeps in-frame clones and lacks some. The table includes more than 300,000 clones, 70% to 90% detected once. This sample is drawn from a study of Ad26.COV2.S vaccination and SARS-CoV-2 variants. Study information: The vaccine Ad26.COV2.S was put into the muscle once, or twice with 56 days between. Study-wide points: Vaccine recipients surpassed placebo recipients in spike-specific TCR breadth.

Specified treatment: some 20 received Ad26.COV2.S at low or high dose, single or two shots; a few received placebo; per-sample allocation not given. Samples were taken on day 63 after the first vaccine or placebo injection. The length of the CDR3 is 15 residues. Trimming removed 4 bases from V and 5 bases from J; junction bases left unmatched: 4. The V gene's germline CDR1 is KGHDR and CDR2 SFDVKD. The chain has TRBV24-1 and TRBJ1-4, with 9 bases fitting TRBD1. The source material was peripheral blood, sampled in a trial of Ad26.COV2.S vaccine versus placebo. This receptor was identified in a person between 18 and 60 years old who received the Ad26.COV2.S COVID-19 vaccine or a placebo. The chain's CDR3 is CATSDPGQGNEKLFF. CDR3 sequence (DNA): TGTGCCACCAGTGACCCAGGACAGGGGAATGAAAAACTGTTTTTT.